The following is a T cell receptor (beta chain) sequence with its context. Its antigen is not known. Use of 60 Vbeta and 13 Jbeta primers characterized the PCR. Profiling relied on immunoSEQ multiplex PCR, and the TCRdb table lists in-frame clones only, not all of them. This sample has about 200,000 clones, with roughly 80% found just once. At the time of sampling, donors were nominally healthy, though unrecorded immune exposures were likely. This specimen belongs to a study of cytomegalovirus exposure and HLA in healthy donors. As for the study in general: Prior work identified roughly 120 million unique TCR beta sequences in some 200 million T cells. About 80 million unique TCR sequences came from HLA-typed donors in an early release.

Study-level findings and limits: No immune exposure information besides CMV serostatus was available.

Germline lookup yields CDR1 PRHDT and CDR2 FYEKMQ (reference sequence). The CDR3 covers 17 residues. Trimming removed 1 base at V and 1 base at J, with 15 bases between. This receptor was taken from a woman aged 18-30 years in good health and CMV-seronegative. The specimen sequenced was PBMCs. The J gene is TRBJ2-3, the V gene TRBV13; D possibly corresponds to TRBD2 (5 bases). This CDR3 reads CASSLVFSVSGTDTQYF. CDR3 sequence (DNA): TGTGCCAGCAGCTTAGTTTTTTCAGTTAGCGGCACAGATACGCAGTATTTT.